These T cell receptor beta chains were read from a single sample in a study of neurological immune-mediated disorders. A single record per CDR3 protein comes from TCRdb applying MiXCR to the 5' RACE reads. The table shows 57,000 or so distinct CDR3 sequences, with 10% to 12% occurring only once. Specimen: PBMCs. These receptors all come from a man aged 60 to 69 in good health. Each CDR3 is given with its conserved first and last residue. A D gene is named only where the DNA matches it firmly. Some rows mark clone size as missing; the rest say once, few, many or name a class of expanded clone.

many TRBJ2-7 . TRBV5-5 CASSLGQRAYEQYF TGTGCCAGCAGCTTGGGGCAGAGAGCCTACGAGCAGTACTTC
many TRBJ1-2 TRBD1 TRBV7-2 CASSLGTGHGYTF TGTGCCAGCAGCCTAGGGACAGGACATGGCTACACCTTC
few TRBJ2-7 TRBD2 TRBV2 CASRAGLAFDSTDYEQYF TGTGCCAGCAGAGCAGGACTAGCGTTCGATTCGACTGACTACGAGCAGTACTTC
many TRBJ2-5 TRBD2 TRBV3-1 CASSQYLAGDETQYF TGTGCCAGCAGCCAATACCTAGCGGGGGATGAGACCCAGTACTTC
many TRBJ1-6 . TRBV20-1 CSARTGNNSPLHF TGCAGTGCTAGGACAGGCAACAATTCACCCCTCCACTTT
many TRBJ1-1 . TRBV28 CASMKGTQNTEAFF TGTGCCAGCATGAAAGGGACACAGAACACTGAAGCTTTCTTT
many TRBJ1-2 . TRBV20-1 CSAILTPSRGYTF TGCAGTGCTATTCTCACCCCAAGCAGGGGCTACACCTTC
many TRBJ1-1 . TRBV7-2 CASSSSPLDTEAFF TGTGCCAGCAGCTCGAGTCCCCTGGACACTGAAGCTTTCTTT
many TRBJ2-3 . TRBV7-6 CASSSLGGYTDTQYF TGTGCCAGCAGCTCCTTGGGGGGTTACACAGATACGCAGTATTTT
many TRBJ2-3 TRBD1 TRBV5-1 CASSSQTGADTQYF TGCGCCAGCAGCTCTCAAACAGGGGCAGATACGCAGTATTTT
many TRBJ2-7 TRBD2 TRBV9 CASSVGLGGISGEQYF TGTGCCAGCAGCGTAGGCTTGGGGGGGATATCGGGCGAGCAGTACTTC
. TRBJ1-4 . TRBV7-6 CASSLARGGPEKLFF TGTGCCAGCAGCTTAGCGCGGGGGGGGCCCGAAAAACTGTTTTTT
few TRBJ2-1 . TRBV5-1 CASSLGQAHSYNEQFF TGCGCCAGCAGCTTGGGGCAGGCTCACTCCTACAATGAGCAGTTCTTC
many TRBJ2-3 . TRBV25-1 CASRAGYTTQYF TGTGCCAGCAGGGCAGGGTACACTACGCAGTATTTT
many TRBJ1-2 . TRBV5-6 CASSLAGDYGYTF TGTGCCAGCAGCTTGGCCGGGGACTATGGCTACACCTTC
many TRBJ1-2 . TRBV5-1 CASSRGAQSSYGYTF TGCGCCAGCAGCCGTGGGGCTCAATCCTCCTATGGCTACACCTTC
. TRBJ2-3 . TRBV12-3/TRBV12-4 CASSSRLDRGDTDTQYF TGTGCCAGCAGTTCACGACTAGATCGGGGCGACACAGATACGCAGTATTTT
. TRBJ2-3 . TRBV7-2 CASSRPADTQYF TGTGCCAGCAGTCGACCTGCGGATACGCAGTATTTT
many TRBJ1-1 TRBD1 TRBV5-5 CASSLGPGQGGTEAFF TGTGCCAGCAGCTTGGGGCCCGGACAGGGAGGGACTGAAGCTTTCTTT
. TRBJ1-1 . TRBV5-1 CASSLARGMNTEAFF TGCGCCAGCAGCTTGGCCCGGGGCATGAACACTGAAGCTTTCTTT
. TRBJ1-1 . TRBV29-1 CSAFNRPNTEAFF TGCAGCGCTTTTAACAGACCGAACACTGAAGCTTTCTTT
. TRBJ1-1 . TRBV20-1 CSARTPQRNTEAFF TGCAGTGCTAGGACCCCTCAGCGGAACACTGAAGCTTTCTTT
many TRBJ2-4 . TRBV7-2 CASSLGPAKNIQYF TGTGCCAGCAGCTTGGGCCCAGCCAAAAACATTCAGTACTTC
. TRBJ2-1 . TRBV20-1 CSARVGEISYNEQFF TGCAGTGCTAGAGTTGGGGAGATCTCCTACAATGAGCAGTTCTTC
few TRBJ2-7 . TRBV3-1 CASSQSSYEQYF TGTGCCAGCAGCCAATCATCGTACGAGCAGTACTTC
many TRBJ2-5 . TRBV20-1 CSASVGGGGTQYF TGCAGTGCTAGCGTGGGGGGTGGAGGGACCCAGTACTTC
many TRBJ2-3 . TRBV4-2 CASRIFLNTDTQCF TGTGCCAGCAGGATTTTCCTTAACACAGATACGCAGTGTTTT
many TRBJ2-1 . TRBV5-6 CASSFGSGYNEQFF TGTGCCAGCAGCTTTGGTAGCGGTTACAATGAGCAGTTCTTC
many TRBJ2-2 TRBD2 TRBV14 CASSQKAPGGVNTGELFF TGTGCCAGCAGCCAGAAAGCCCCGGGGGGGGTAAACACCGGGGAGCTGTTTTTT
many TRBJ1-1 TRBD1 TRBV6-5 CASSDGQGVAEAFF TGTGCCAGCAGTGACGGACAGGGGGTTGCTGAAGCTTTCTTT
many TRBJ2-5 . TRBV5-1 CASSLANYQGETQYF TGCGCCAGCAGCTTGGCTAACTATCAAGGCGAGACCCAGTACTTC
many TRBJ2-1 . TRBV3-1 CASSQDPAIRNEQFF TGTGCCAGCAGCCAAGATCCGGCTATTAGGAATGAGCAGTTCTTC
many TRBJ2-3 TRBD2 TRBV7-9 CASRLETSGAEDTQYF TGTGCCAGCCGCCTCGAGACTAGCGGGGCGGAAGATACGCAGTATTTT
many TRBJ1-4 TRBD1 TRBV6-5 CASRRQGPNEKLFF TGTGCCAGCAGAAGACAGGGTCCGAATGAAAAACTGTTTTTT
few TRBJ2-1 . TRBV7-2 CANGEAGTWGEQFF TGTGCCAACGGAGAGGCGGGGACTTGGGGTGAGCAGTTCTTC
many TRBJ2-5 TRBD1 TRBV27 CASSLTGSRTQYF TGTGCCAGCAGTCTGACAGGGTCAAGGACCCAGTACTTC
many TRBJ2-1 . TRBV12-3/TRBV12-4 CASGGGIGEQFF TGTGCCAGCGGAGGAGGGATAGGTGAGCAGTTCTTC
many TRBJ2-7 TRBD2 TRBV6-2/TRBV6-3 CASSYSGGGASYEQYF TGTGCCAGCAGTTACTCGGGCGGGGGGGCCTCCTACGAGCAGTACTTC
many TRBJ2-3 TRBD2 TRBV6-6 CASSWRGGTDTQYF TGTGCCAGCAGCTGGCGGGGGGGCACAGATACGCAGTATTTT
many TRBJ2-5 . TRBV7-2 CASSLAGVLETQYF TGTGCCAGCAGCTTAGCTGGGGTTTTAGAGACCCAGTACTTC